This entry describes one T cell receptor beta chain. Germline V gene lookup returns CDR1 GTSNPN and CDR2 SVGIG (reference sequence). V lost 5 bases to trimming and J lost 2 bases, with 7 bases between them. The CDR3 is made up of 11 amino acids. The repertoire was sequenced with immunoSEQ multiplex PCR; TCRdb's copy has only in-frame clones and lacks some. The table records fewer than 95,000 clones, about 94% of them present only once. These data are taken from a study of technical replicates of blood from a handful of donors. The V gene is TRBV30, the J gene TRBJ2-7; D call uncertain. Sequencing was carried out using T cells isolated from PBMCs. This clonotype originated in a human donor in good health. The CDR3 here is CAWSSPYEQYF. CDR3 sequence (DNA): TGTGCCTGGTCTTCCCCCTACGAGCAGTACTTC. Supplemented by reference TRBV30 and TRBJ2-7, the full variable domain reads SQTIHQWPATLVQPVGSPLSLECTVEGTSNPNLYWYRQAAGRGLQLLFYSVGIGQISSEVPQNLSASRPQDRQFILSSKKLLLSDSGFYLCAWSSPYEQYFGPGTRLTVT.